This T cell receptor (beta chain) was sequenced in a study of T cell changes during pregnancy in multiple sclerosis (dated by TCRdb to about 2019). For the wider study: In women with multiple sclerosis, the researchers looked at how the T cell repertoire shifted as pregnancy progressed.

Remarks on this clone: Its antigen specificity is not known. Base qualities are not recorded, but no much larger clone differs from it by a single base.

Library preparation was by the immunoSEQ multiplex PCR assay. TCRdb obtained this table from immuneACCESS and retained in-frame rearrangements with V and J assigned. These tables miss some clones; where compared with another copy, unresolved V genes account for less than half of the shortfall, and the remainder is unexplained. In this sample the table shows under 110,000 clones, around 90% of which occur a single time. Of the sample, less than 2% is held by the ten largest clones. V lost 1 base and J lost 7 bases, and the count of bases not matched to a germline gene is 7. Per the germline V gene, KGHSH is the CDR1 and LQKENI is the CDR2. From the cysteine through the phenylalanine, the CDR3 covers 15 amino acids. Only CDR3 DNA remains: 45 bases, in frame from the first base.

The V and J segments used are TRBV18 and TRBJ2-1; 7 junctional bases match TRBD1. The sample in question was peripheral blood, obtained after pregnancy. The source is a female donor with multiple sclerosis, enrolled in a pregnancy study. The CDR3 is CASSPQTGYGNEQFF. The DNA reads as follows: TGTGCCAGCTCACCACAGACAGGGTATGGGAATGAGCAGTTCTTC.